The entry that follows covers one T cell receptor (beta chain) sequence. Antigen unknown. TCRdb recomputed calls from the RACE reads with MiXCR, one row per CDR3 protein. Among approximately 400,000 distinct CDR3 sequences, approximately 5.1% were seen once, and the ten largest hold roughly 2.6%. This record belongs to a study of human T cells and chemical hapten exposure. Time point: pre-sensitization, week 0. Treatment in this sample: therapeutic diphenylcyclopropenone sensitization with weekly scalp DPC. The germline CDR1 and CDR2 sequences are DFQATT and SNEGSKA (reference sequence). The V gene lost 6 bases and the J gene lost 1 base, with 12 bases spanning the gap. CDR3 length equals 14 residues. General study results and limits: Significantly more large CDR3 similarity clusters were formed by expanded TCRs than by controls.

This chain links TRBV20-1 with TRBJ2-2; D is unresolved. This receptor was taken from a woman aged 45-65 years with alopecia areata. Some clones in this sample may be carry-over from other donors' samples. The sequencing here drew on whole blood, taken in connection with sensitization to the hapten diphenylcyclopropenone (DPC). The DNA for the CDR3 is TGCAGTGCCCCTGACTGGGGGAACACCGGGGAGCTGTTTTTT. Translating it yields CSAPDWGNTGELFF.